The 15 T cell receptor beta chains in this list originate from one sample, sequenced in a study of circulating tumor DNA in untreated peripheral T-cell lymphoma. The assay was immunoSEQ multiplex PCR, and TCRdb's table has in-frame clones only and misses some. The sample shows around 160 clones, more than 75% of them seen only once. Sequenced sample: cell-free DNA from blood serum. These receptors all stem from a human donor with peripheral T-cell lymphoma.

The CDR3 DNA sequence: TGCGCCAGCAGCCCAACCACGACAGGCGATGGCTACACCTTC. Its protein is CASSPTTTGDGYTF. V is TRBV5-1 and J is TRBJ1-2, with D tentatively TRBD1 (6 bases). The CDR3 is 14 residues long. Germline loops: CDR1 SGHRS, CDR2 YFSETQ. With 4 bases removed from V and 6 bases from J, the gap between germline ends came to 16 bases.

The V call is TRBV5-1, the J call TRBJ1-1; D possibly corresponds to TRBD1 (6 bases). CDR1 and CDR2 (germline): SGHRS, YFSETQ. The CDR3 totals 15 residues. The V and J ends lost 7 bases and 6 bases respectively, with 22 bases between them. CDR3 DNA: TGCGCCAGCGTCGGGGGGACATATGCTGCCTCTGAAGCTTTCTTT. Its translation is CASVGGTYAASEAFF. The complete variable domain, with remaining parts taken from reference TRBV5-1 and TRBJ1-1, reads KAGVTQTPRYLIKTRGQQVTLSCSPISGHRSVSWYQQTPGQGLQFLFEYFSETQRNKGNFPGRFSGRQFSNSRSEMNVSTLELGDSALYLCASVGGTYAASEAFFGQGTRLTVV.

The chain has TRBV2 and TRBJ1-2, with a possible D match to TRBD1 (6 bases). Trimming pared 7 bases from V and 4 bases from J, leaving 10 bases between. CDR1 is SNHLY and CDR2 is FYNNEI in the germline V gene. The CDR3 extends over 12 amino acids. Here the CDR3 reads CASIQGLYGYTF. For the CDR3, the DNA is TGTGCCAGCATCCAGGGGCTCTATGGCTACACCTTC.

In nucleotides, the CDR3 is TGTGCCAGCAGCTTGTGGGCGGGGGAGATGTACGAGCAGTACGTC. It is translated as CASSLWAGEMYEQYV. V and J are TRBV5-5 and TRBJ2-7, with 7 bases fitting TRBD2. With V trimmed by 1 base and J by 4 bases, 8 bases remained unmatched. Germline loops: CDR1 SGHKS, CDR2 YYEKEE (reference sequence). The CDR3 has 15 amino acids.

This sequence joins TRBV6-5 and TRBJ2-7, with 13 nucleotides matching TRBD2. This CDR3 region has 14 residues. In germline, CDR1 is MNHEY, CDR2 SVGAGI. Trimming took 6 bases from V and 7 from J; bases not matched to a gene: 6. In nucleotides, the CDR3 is TGTGCCAGCAGCCCCGGGACTAGCGGGACAGAGCAGTACTTC. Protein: CASSPGTSGTEQYF.

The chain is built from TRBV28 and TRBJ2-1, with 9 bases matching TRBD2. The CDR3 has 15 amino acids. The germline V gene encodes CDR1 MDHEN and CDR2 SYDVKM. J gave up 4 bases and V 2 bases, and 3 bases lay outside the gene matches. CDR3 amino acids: CASSLIAGGYNEQFF. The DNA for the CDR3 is TGTGCCAGCAGTTTAATTGCGGGGGGGTACAATGAGCAGTTCTTC.

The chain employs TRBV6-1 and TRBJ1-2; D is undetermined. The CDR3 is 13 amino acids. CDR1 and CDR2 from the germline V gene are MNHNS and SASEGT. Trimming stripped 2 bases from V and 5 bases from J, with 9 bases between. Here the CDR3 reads CASSEHVLYGYTF. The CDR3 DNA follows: TGTGCCAGCAGTGAACACGTACTATATGGCTACACCTTC.

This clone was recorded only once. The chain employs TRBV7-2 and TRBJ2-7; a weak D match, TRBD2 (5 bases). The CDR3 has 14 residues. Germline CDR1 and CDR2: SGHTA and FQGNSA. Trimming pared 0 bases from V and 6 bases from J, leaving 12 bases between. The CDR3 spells CASSLASVLGEQYF. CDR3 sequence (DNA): TGTGCCAGCAGCTTAGCTAGCGTCTTGGGCGAGCAGTACTTC.

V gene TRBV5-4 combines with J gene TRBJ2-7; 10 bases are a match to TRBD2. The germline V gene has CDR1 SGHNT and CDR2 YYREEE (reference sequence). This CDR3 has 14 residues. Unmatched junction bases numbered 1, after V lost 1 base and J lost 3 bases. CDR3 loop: CASSLWTSGYEQYF. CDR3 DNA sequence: TGTGCCAGCAGCTTGTGGACTAGCGGCTACGAGCAGTACTTC.

The CDR3 DNA follows: TGCGCCAGCAGCCCCTGGGCAGGGACCACAGATACGCAGTATTTT. This sequence encodes CASSPWAGTTDTQYF. The chain links TRBV4-3 to TRBJ2-3; D assignment may be TRBD1 or TRBD2 (5 bases each). The CDR3 sequence is 15 residues long. V was cut by 4 bases and J by 2 bases, with 13 bases left in between. Looked up from germline, CDR1 is LGHNA and CDR2 is YSLEER.

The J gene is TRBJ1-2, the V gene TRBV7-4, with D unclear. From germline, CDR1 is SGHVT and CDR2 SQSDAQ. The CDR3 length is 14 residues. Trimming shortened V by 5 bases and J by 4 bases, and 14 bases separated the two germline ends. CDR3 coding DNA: TGTGCCAGCAGCAGAGAGCGAAAGACCTATGGCTACACCTTC. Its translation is CASSRERKTYGYTF.

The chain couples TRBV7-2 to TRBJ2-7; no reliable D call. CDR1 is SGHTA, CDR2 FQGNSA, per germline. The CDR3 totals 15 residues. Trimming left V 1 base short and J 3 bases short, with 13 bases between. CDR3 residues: CASSLERVALYEQYF. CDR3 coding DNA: TGTGCCAGCAGCTTAGAACGCGTTGCCCTCTACGAGCAGTACTTC.

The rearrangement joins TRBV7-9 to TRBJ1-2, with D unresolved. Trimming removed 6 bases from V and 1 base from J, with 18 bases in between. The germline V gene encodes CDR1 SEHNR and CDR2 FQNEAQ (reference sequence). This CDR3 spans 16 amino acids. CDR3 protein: CASRPPGVELNYGYTF. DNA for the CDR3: TGTGCCAGCAGGCCGCCGGGAGTGGAGCTTAACTATGGCTACACCTTC.

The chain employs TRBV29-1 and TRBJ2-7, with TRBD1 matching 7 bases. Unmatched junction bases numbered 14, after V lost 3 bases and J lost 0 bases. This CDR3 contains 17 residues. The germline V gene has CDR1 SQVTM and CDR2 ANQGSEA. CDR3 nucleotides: TGCAGCGTTGAGACCCGTATAAGGGACAGCAGCTCCTACGAGCAGTACTTC. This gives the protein CSVETRIRDSSSYEQYF.

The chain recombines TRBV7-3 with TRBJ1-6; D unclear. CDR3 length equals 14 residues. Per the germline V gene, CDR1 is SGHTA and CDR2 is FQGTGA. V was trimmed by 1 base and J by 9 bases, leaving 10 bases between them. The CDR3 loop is CASSLRGSGSPLHF. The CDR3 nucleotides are TGTGCCAGCAGCTTAAGGGGTTCCGGTTCACCCCTCCACTTT.